Shown below are 18 T cell receptor beta chains from a single sample sequenced in a study of T cells in Graves' hyperthyroidism and ophthalmopathy. Amplified TCR beta CDR3 regions derived from RNA transcripts. Primed by the HTBI set, a first-round RT-PCR was run on the TCR CDR3. TCRdb re-called the multiplex PCR reads through MiXCR, storing one row per CDR3 protein. The sample lists hundreds of thousands of distinct CDR3 sequences, 45% occurring once. The sample was peripheral blood or thyroid tissue (not recorded which). Receptors were obtained from an adult man with Graves' disease, either hyperthyroidism or ophthalmopathy (not recorded which).

This clonotype was picked up a small number of times. The V call is TRBV10-3, the J call TRBJ1-4; D unresolved. Trimming cost V 3 bases and J 4 bases, with 9 bases left between them. Per germline, CDR1 ENHRY and CDR2 SYGVKD. CDR3 length: 14 amino acids. The CDR3 nucleotides are TGTGCCATCAGTGAACGGCAGGATAATGAAAAACTGTTTTTT. This translates into CAISERQDNEKLFF.

This clonotype occurred a few times. The chain couples TRBV11-2 to TRBJ1-2; D gene uncertain. Trimming removed 1 base from V and 3 bases from J, with 18 bases in between. This CDR3 region has 17 residues. The germline V gene has CDR1 SGHAT and CDR2 FQNNGV. The CDR3 nucleotides read TGTGCCAGCAGCTTAGTGGTACGGAGGGAGGCGGACTATGGCTACACCTTC. Protein: CASSLVVRREADYGYTF.

With respect to this clonotype: A single base separates this from a much larger clone, so it may be a read error. The rearrangement links TRBV29-1 to TRBJ1-1, with D perhaps matching TRBD1 (6 bases). The V and J ends lost 6 bases and 7 bases respectively, with 27 bases between them. The CDR3 has 16 residues. Germline CDR1 reads SQVTM; CDR2 reads ANQGSEA. Written as DNA, the CDR3 is TGCAGCGTAATGAAGATGGCAGGTGACAGGTCAAATGAAGCTTTCTTT. This codes for CSVMKMAGDRSNEAFF. The whole variable domain, filled in from reference TRBV29-1 and TRBJ1-1, reads SAVISQKPSRDICQRGTSLTIQCQVDSQVTMMFWYRQQPGQSLTLIATANQGSEATYESGFVIDKFPISRPNLTFSTLTVSNMSPEDSSIYLCSVMKMAGDRSNEAFFGQGTRLTVV.

The gene calls are TRBV27 and TRBJ1-6; 7 bases are shared with TRBD1. With V trimmed by 2 bases and J by 10 bases, 14 bases remained unmatched. The germline V gene has CDR1 MNHEY and CDR2 SMNVEV (reference sequence). The CDR3 has 17 residues. CDR3 nucleotide sequence: TGTGCCAGCAGTTTAACGTACGGACAGGTGGGGAAATCACCCCTCCACTTT. Its protein product is CASSLTYGQVGKSPLHF.

This clonotype is a singleton in its sample. One base away lies a much larger clone, so this may be a sequencing read error. This chain connects TRBV15 to TRBJ1-1; the D gene is possibly TRBD1 (6 bases). Germline-derived CDR1 and CDR2 are LNHNV and YYDKDF (reference sequence). The CDR3 sequence is 16 residues long. The ends were cut back, 0 bases at V and 3 bases at J, with 14 bases in the middle. CDR3 nucleotides: TGTGCCACCAGCAGAGACAGGGGACTTATGTACACTGAAGCTTTCTTT. Residues: CATSRDRGLMYTEAFF.

About this clonotype: This could be a read error, since a much larger clone is one nucleotide away. The V call is TRBV7-2, the J call TRBJ2-5, with TRBD2 as a possible D gene (6 bases). The CDR3 is 14 amino acids. Deletions cut 6 bases from V and 0 bases from J, with 11 bases between. CDR1 is SGHTA and CDR2 is FQGNSA in the germline V gene. Written as DNA, the CDR3 is TGTGCCAGCAGGGCGGGACTGAACCAAGAGACCCAGTACTTC. This translates into CASRAGLNQETQYF.

V is TRBV15 and J is TRBJ2-3; D not certain. Between the trimmed V and J ends, which lost 5 bases and 0 bases, there was a span of 12 bases. The germline gives CDR1 LNHNV, CDR2 YYDKDF (reference sequence). CDR3 length equals 15 residues. The CDR3 here is CATSSGSTSTDTQYF. For the CDR3, the DNA is TGTGCCACCAGCTCTGGTTCTACTAGCACAGATACGCAGTATTTT.

Many counts were recorded for this clonotype. J is TRBJ2-6 and V is TRBV2; 9 bases are a match to TRBD1. CDR1 and CDR2 from the germline V gene are SNHLY and FYNNEI. The CDR3 consists of 16 residues. V lost 9 bases, J lost 0 bases, and 6 bases stayed unmatched. The CDR3 reads CARRQGVTSGANVLTF. Written as DNA, the CDR3 is TGTGCCAGAAGACAGGGGGTTACCTCTGGGGCCAACGTCCTGACTTTC.

The sample holds many counts of this clonotype. The J gene is TRBJ1-1, the V gene TRBV28; the D gene is possibly TRBD1 (5 bases). The germline V gene encodes CDR1 MDHEN and CDR2 SYDVKM. This CDR3 spans 12 amino acids. V lost 6 bases and J 4 bases, leaving 9 bases between the germline ends. The CDR3 DNA reads TGTGCCAGCAGCCAGGGACGCACTGAAGCTTTCTTT. This encodes CASSQGRTEAFF.

The genes are TRBV29-1 and TRBJ2-7; D not certain. The tail of the sequence fits TRBJ2-5 better, so the J call may be wrong. CDR1 is SQVTM and CDR2 is ANQGSEA in the germline V gene. The CDR3 runs to 12 residues. The CDR3 DNA sequence: TGCAGCGTTGATTCTGGGAAAGAGACCCAGTACTTC. It codes for CSVDSGKETQYF.

V gene TRBV20-1 combines with J gene TRBJ2-7; D may be TRBD2 (6 bases). Germline loops: CDR1 DFQATT, CDR2 SNEGSKA (reference sequence). The V gene lost 2 bases and the J gene lost 1 base, with 12 bases spanning the gap. This CDR3 has 14 residues. The CDR3 DNA reads TGCAGTGCTAGACCACCGGGAGTGTCCTACGAGCAGTACTTC. Protein: CSARPPGVSYEQYF.

The rearrangement links TRBV6-5 to TRBJ2-7; tentatively, D is TRBD2 (7 bases). V dropped 5 bases and J dropped 6 bases, with 14 bases sitting between them. The CDR3 extends over 13 amino acids. Looked up from germline, CDR1 is MNHEY and CDR2 is SVGAGI. For the CDR3, the DNA is TGTGCCAGCAGTACCGGTGGGGGGGCCGAGCAGTACTTC. Its protein product is CASSTGGGAEQYF.

This clonotype was detected only a few times. V gene TRBV20-1 combines with J gene TRBJ2-2; 14 bases map to TRBD2. CDR1 is DFQATT and CDR2 is SNEGSKA in the germline V gene (reference sequence). The ends lost 3 bases at V and 6 bases at J; junction bases unmatched: 3. CDR3 length: 15 residues. CDR3 amino acids: CSARTSGRAAGELFF. For the CDR3, the DNA is TGCAGTGCTAGGACTAGCGGGAGGGCCGCCGGGGAGCTGTTTTTT.

This sequence joins TRBV6-1 and TRBJ2-2; D not resolved. Per germline, CDR1 MNHNS and CDR2 SASEGT. Trimming stripped 8 bases from V and 5 bases from J, with 15 bases between. The CDR3 is made up of 14 amino acids. The CDR3 DNA reads as TGTGCCAGCCTAGGCCACAGATTGACCGGGGAGCTGTTTTTT. It translates to CASLGHRLTGELFF.

This clonotype was seen a few times. This sequence joins TRBV6-5 and TRBJ1-5, with D possibly matching TRBD1 (6 bases). The V end was cut by 7 bases, the J end by 0 bases, with 10 bases between. The CDR3 has 14 amino acids. CDR1 and CDR2 from the germline V gene are MNHEY and SVGAGI. Written as DNA, the CDR3 is TGTGCCAGCAAAAGGACAGATAGCAATCAGCCCCAGCATTTT. It is translated as CASKRTDSNQPQHF.

The V and J genes are TRBV10-1 and TRBJ2-2; 7 nucleotides align to TRBD1. CDR1 WNHNN and CDR2 SYGVQD come from the germline V gene (reference sequence). The V gene end was trimmed by 8 bases and the J gene end by 5 bases; junction bases not matched to a gene: 8. There are 14 residues in the CDR3. In nucleotides, the CDR3 is TGCGCCAGCGGCACAGGGGAATATACCGGGGAGCTGTTTTTT. It codes for CASGTGEYTGELFF.

The chain is built from TRBV5-1 and TRBJ1-1; 7 positions agree with TRBD1. CDR3 length: 14 amino acids. Germline values: CDR1 SGHRS, CDR2 YFSETQ. The V segment lost 4 bases and the J segment 1 base; nucleotides outside the gene matches: 4. The CDR3 here is CASSTGQANTEAFF. CDR3 in DNA: TGCGCCAGCAGCACTGGACAGGCGAACACTGAAGCTTTCTTT.

This clonotype was seen only a few times. J is TRBJ2-6 and V is TRBV12-5; D is uncertain. V lost 11 bases and J 0 bases, leaving 14 bases between the germline ends. This CDR3 has 15 amino acids. Germline CDR1 is LGHNT and CDR2 is FRNRAP. In nucleotides, the CDR3 is TGTGCTGATCCATTCTTCCTCTCTGGGGCCAACGTCCTGACTTTC. Translation: CADPFFLSGANVLTF.